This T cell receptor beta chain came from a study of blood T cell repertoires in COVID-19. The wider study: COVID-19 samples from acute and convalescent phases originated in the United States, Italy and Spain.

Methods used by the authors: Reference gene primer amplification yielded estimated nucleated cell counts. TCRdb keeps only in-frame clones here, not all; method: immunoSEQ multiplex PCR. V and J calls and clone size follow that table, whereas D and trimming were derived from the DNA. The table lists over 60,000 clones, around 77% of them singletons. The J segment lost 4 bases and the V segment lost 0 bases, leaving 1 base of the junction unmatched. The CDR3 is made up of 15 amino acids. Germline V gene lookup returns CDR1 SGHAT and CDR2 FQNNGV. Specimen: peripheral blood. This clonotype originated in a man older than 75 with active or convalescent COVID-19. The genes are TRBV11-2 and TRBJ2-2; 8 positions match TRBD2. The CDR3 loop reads CASSLEAGVTGELFF. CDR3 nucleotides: TGTGCCAGCAGCTTAGAAGCGGGGGTCACCGGGGAGCTGTTTTTT.